The rows below give T cell receptor beta chains drawn from one sample of a study of T cell repertoires in cytomegalovirus infection. No cognate antigen is known for these TCRs. TCRdb called the reads again in MiXCR, with one record for every CDR3 protein. Of under 200,000 distinct CDR3 sequences listed, about a fifth were seen once; the top ten hold roughly 25%. The source was CD8+ T cells from cultured PBMCs, collected from culture after CMV antigen stimulation. The receptor set was obtained from a human donor in good health (CMV status not recorded). Some clones in this sample may be carry-over from other donors' samples. The CDR3 runs from the conserved cysteine through the conserved F or W. A D gene is named only where the DNA matches it firmly. The listing skips clone size in some rows; elsewhere it reads once, few, many or a size class.

V: TRBV7-2; D: -; length: 13; size: -; J: TRBJ1-1; CDR3: CASSLVAGTEAFF; DNA: TGTGCCAGCAGCTTAGTTGCAGGAACTGAAGCTTTCTTT
V: TRBV9; D: -; length: 12; size: few; J: TRBJ2-1; CDR3: CASSVDDREQFF; DNA: TGTGCCAGCAGCGTAGACGACAGAGAGCAGTTCTTC
V: TRBV10-3; D: -; length: 12; size: -; J: TRBJ2-2; CDR3: CAIRESTGELFF; DNA: TGTGCCATCAGAGAAAGCACCGGGGAGCTGTTTTTT
V: TRBV6-1; D: -; length: 12; size: few; J: TRBJ2-2; CDR3: CASMAGSGELFF; DNA: TGTGCCAGCATGGCAGGGTCCGGGGAGCTGTTTTTT
V: TRBV7-9; D: -; length: 18; size: -; J: TRBJ1-5; CDR3: CASSSYPTSGGVGQPQHF; DNA: TGTGCCAGCAGCTCGTACCCCACCTCTGGGGGAGTAGGTCAGCCCCAGCATTTT
V: TRBV7-2; D: TRBD1; length: 17; size: -; J: TRBJ2-2; CDR3: CASSYRQGSPNTGELFF; DNA: TGTGCCAGCAGCTACCGACAGGGCTCCCCGAACACCGGGGAGCTGTTTTTT
V: TRBV6-2/TRBV6-3; D: -; length: 13; size: few; J: TRBJ1-1; CDR3: CASSYLGNTEAFF; DNA: TGTGCCAGCAGTTATCTGGGGAACACTGAAGCTTTCTTT
V: TRBV20-1; D: -; length: 10; size: few; J: TRBJ2-3; CDR3: CSAFTDTQYF; DNA: TGCAGTGCTTTCACAGATACGCAGTATTTT
V: TRBV12-3/TRBV12-4; D: -; length: 12; size: -; J: TRBJ2-3; CDR3: CASSLLTDTQYF; DNA: TGTGCCAGCAGTTTACTCACAGATACGCAGTATTTT
V: TRBV5-3; D: -; length: 14; size: few; J: TRBJ2-7; CDR3: CASSLDGAFYEQYF; DNA: TGTGCCAGCAGCTTGGACGGGGCCTTCTACGAGCAGTACTTC
V: TRBV7-8; D: -; length: 14; size: few; J: TRBJ2-3; CDR3: CASSFLGPGDTQYF; DNA: TGTGCCAGCAGCTTCTTGGGGCCGGGGGATACGCAGTATTTT
V: TRBV7-8; D: -; length: 12; size: many; J: TRBJ2-5; CDR3: CASSRDQETQYF; DNA: TGTGCCAGCAGTCGGGACCAAGAGACCCAGTACTTC
V: TRBV24-1; D: -; length: 17; size: few; J: TRBJ2-7; CDR3: CATSDINRDTGAYEQYF; DNA: TGTGCCACCAGTGATATAAACCGGGACACCGGAGCCTACGAGCAGTACTTC
V: TRBV4-1; D: -; length: 15; size: -; J: TRBJ2-1; CDR3: CASSPLGGFRNEQFF; DNA: TGCGCCAGCAGCCCCCTCGGGGGATTTCGCAATGAGCAGTTCTTC
V: TRBV2; D: -; length: 10; size: many; J: TRBJ1-1; CDR3: CASSDSPAFF; DNA: TGTGCCAGCAGTGACTCTCCAGCTTTCTTT
V: TRBV7-3; D: TRBD1; length: 14; size: few; J: TRBJ1-5; CDR3: CASSGQGSGQPQHF; DNA: TGTGCCAGCAGCGGACAGGGGTCGGGTCAGCCCCAGCATTTT